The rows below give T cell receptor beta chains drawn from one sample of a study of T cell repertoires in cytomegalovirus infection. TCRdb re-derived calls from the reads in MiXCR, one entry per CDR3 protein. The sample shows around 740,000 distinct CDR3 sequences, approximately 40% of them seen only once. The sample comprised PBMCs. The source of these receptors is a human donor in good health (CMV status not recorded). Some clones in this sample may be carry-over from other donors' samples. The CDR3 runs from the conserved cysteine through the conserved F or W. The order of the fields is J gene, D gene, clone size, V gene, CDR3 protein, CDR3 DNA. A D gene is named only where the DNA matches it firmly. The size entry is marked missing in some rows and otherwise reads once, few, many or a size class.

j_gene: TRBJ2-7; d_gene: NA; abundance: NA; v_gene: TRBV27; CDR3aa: CASSRWTAYEQYF; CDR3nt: TGTGCCAGCAGTCGATGGACAGCCTACGAGCAGTACTTC
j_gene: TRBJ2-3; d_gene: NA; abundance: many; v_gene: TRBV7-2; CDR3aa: CASSLAVGSGDTQYF; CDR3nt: TGTGCCAGCAGCTTAGCGGTCGGGAGTGGAGATACGCAGTATTTT
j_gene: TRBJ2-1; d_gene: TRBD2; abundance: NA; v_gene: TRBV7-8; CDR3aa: CASGGLAARYNEQFF; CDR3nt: TGTGCCAGCGGTGGACTAGCGGCAAGGTACAATGAGCAGTTCTTC
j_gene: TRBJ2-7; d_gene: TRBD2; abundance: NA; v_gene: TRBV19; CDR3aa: CASSISGTSVNEQYF; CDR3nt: TGTGCCAGTAGTATAAGTGGGACTAGCGTTAACGAGCAGTACTTC
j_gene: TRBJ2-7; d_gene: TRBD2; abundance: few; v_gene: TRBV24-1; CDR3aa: CATSDLPPWTSSYEQYF; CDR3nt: TGTGCCACCAGTGATTTACCCCCCTGGACTAGCTCCTACGAGCAGTACTTC
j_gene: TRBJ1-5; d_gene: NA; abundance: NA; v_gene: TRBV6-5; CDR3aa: CAYIPGSDGAQHF; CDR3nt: TGTGCCTACATACCGGGGTCCGATGGGGCCCAGCATTTT
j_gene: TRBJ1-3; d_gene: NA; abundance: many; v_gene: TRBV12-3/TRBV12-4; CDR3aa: CASSYVGNTIYF; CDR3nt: TGTGCCAGCAGTTACGTCGGTAACACCATATATTTT
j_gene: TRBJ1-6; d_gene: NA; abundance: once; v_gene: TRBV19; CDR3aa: CASSMLAGTWFHSPLHF; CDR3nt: TGTGCCAGTAGTATGCTTGCCGGGACATGGTTTCATTCACCCCTCCACTTT
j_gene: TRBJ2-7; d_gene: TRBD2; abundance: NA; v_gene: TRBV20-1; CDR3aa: CSALGLAGGVSYEQYF; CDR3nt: TGCAGTGCCTTGGGACTAGCGGGAGGGGTCTCCTACGAGCAGTACTTC
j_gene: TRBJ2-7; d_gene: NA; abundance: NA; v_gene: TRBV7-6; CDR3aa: CASSALSDASVYEQYF; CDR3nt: TGTGCCAGCAGCGCCCTTAGTGATGCTTCTGTTTACGAGCAGTACTTC
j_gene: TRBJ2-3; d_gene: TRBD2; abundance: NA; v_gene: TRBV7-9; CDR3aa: CASRPRLAGDTDTQYF; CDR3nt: TGTGCCAGCAGGCCACGACTAGCGGGCGACACAGATACGCAGTATTTT
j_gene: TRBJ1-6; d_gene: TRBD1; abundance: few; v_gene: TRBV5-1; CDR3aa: CASRSGQGGSYNSPLHF; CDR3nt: TGCGCCAGCCGGAGTGGACAGGGTGGATCCTATAATTCACCCCTCCACTTT
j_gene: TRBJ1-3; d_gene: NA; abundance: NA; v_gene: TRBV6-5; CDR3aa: CASRAQGSAGNTIYF; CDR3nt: TGTGCCAGCAGAGCACAGGGCTCGGCTGGAAACACCATATATTTT
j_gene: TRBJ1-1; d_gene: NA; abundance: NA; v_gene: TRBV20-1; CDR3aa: CSARGEGYREAFF; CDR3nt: TGCAGTGCTAGAGGGGAGGGGTACCGTGAAGCTTTCTTT
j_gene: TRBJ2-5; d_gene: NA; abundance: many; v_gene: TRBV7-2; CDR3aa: CASSLSGLSVGETQYF; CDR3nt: TGTGCCAGCAGCTTGTCGGGACTTAGCGTGGGGGAGACCCAGTACTTC
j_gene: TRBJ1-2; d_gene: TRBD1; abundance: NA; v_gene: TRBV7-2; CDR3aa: CASRDRCNYCSTF; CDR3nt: TGTGCAAGCAGGGACAGATGTAACTATTGCTCCACCTTC
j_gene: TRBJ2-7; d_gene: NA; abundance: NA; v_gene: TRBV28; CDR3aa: CASIPPVRAGLTYEQYF; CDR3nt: TGTGCCAGCATTCCCCCGGTTAGGGCGGGACTTACCTACGAGCAGTACTTC
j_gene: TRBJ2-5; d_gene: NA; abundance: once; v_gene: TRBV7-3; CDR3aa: CASSPQAYQETQYF; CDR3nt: TGTGCCAGCAGCCCACAGGCTTACCAAGAGACCCAGTACTTC
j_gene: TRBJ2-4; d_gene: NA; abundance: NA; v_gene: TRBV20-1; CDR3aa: CSAPTIMAKNIQYF; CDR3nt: TGCAGTGCCCCGACCATAATGGCCAAAAACATTCAGTACTTC
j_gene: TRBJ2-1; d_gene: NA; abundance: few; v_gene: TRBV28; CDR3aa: CASSPNAGNEQFF; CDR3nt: TGTGCCAGCAGTCCCAATGCGGGGAATGAGCAGTTCTTC
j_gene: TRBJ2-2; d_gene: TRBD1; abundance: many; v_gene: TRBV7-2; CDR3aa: CASSTPPGTGDTGELFF; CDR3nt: TGTGCCAGCAGCACCCCGCCCGGGACAGGGGACACCGGGGAGCTGTTTTTT
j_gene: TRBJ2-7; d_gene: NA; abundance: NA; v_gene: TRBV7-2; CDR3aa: CASSSYGSEDEQYF; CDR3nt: TGTGCCAGCAGCTCCTACGGGAGCGAGGACGAGCAGTACTTC
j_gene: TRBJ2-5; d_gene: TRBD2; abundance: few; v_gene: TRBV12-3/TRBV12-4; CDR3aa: CASVGGGRQETQYF; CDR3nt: TGTGCCAGCGTCGGGGGGGGGCGGCAAGAGACCCAGTACTTC
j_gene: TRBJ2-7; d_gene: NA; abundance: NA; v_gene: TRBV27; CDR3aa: CASALRDTGTYEQYF; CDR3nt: TGTGCCAGCGCCCTCCGGGACACTGGGACCTACGAGCAGTACTTC
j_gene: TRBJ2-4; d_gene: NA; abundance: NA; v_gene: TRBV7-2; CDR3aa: CASSTGSQNIQYF; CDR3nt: TGTGCCAGCAGTACCGGGTCCCAAAACATTCAGTACTTC
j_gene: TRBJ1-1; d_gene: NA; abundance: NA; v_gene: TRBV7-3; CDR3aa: CASSTTWGSEAFF; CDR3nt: TGTGCCAGCAGCACCACTTGGGGCTCTGAAGCTTTCTTT
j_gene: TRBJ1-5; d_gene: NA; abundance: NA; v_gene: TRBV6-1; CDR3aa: CASRGSGGRNQPQHF; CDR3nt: TGTGCCAGCAGAGGCTCGGGGGGAAGGAATCAGCCCCAGCATTTT
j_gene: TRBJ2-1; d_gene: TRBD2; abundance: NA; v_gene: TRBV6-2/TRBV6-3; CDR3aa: CASTQPGTSGRNEQFF; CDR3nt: TGTGCCAGCACCCAGCCCGGGACTAGCGGGAGGAATGAGCAGTTCTTC
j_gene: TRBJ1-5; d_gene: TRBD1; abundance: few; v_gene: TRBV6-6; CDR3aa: CASRGTGVDNQPQHF; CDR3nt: TGTGCCAGCAGGGGGACAGGGGTAGACAATCAGCCCCAGCATTTT
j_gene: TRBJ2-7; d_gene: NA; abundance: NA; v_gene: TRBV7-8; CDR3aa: CAISAVSYEQYF; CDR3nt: TGTGCCATCTCGGCAGTCTCCTACGAGCAGTACTTC
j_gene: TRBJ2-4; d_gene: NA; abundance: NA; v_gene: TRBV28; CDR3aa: CASSFPGDAKNIQYF; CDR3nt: TGTGCCAGCAGTTTTCCGGGGGATGCCAAAAACATTCAGTACTTC
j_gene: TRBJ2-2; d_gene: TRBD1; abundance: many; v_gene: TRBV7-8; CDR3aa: CASSSTGGADTGELFF; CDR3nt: TGTGCCAGCAGCTCAACAGGGGGCGCGGACACCGGGGAGCTGTTTTTT
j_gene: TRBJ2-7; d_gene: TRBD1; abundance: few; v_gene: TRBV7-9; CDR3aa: CASSLGPGTGILYEQYF; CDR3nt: TGTGCCAGCAGCTTGGGCCCCGGGACAGGGATTCTTTACGAGCAGTACTTC
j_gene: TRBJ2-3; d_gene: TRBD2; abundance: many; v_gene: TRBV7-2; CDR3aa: CASSFGGRRGDTQYF; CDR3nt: TGTGCCAGCAGCTTCGGCGGGAGGCGGGGAGATACGCAGTATTTT
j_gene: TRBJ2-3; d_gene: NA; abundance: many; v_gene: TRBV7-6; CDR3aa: CASSLGIEGYSTDTQYF; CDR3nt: TGTGCCAGCAGCTTAGGGATCGAGGGTTACAGCACAGATACGCAGTATTTT
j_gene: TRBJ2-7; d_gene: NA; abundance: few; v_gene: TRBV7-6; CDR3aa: CASTLKRGASANEQYF; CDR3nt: TGTGCCAGCACCCTCAAACGGGGGGCTAGCGCTAACGAGCAGTACTTC
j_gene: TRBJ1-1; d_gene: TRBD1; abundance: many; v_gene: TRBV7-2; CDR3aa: CASSRDRGENTEAFF; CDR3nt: TGTGCCAGCAGCCGGGACAGGGGAGAGAACACTGAAGCTTTCTTT
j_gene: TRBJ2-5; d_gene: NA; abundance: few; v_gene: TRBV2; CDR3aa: CASRPEGETQYF; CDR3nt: TGTGCCAGCAGACCGGAGGGAGAGACCCAGTACTTC
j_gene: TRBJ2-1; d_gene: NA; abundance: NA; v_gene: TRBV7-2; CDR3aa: CASSDRPPRLLYNEQFF; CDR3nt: TGTGCCAGCAGCGACCGACCCCCCCGTTTACTCTACAATGAGCAGTTCTTC
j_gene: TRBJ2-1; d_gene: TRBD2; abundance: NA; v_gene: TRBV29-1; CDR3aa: CSVENWEGRGNEQFF; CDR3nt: TGCAGCGTTGAAAATTGGGAGGGCCGTGGTAATGAGCAGTTCTTC
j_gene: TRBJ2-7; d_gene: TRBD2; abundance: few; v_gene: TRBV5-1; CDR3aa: CASSLARASGWYEQYF; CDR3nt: TGCGCCAGCAGCTTGGCCAGGGCTAGCGGATGGTACGAGCAGTACTTC
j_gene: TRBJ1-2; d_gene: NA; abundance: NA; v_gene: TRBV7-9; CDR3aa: CASSLGAGQGLHGYTF; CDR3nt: TGTGCCAGCAGCTTAGGGGCGGGTCAGGGGCTTCATGGCTACACCTTC